Presented here are 26 T cell receptor beta chains from one specimen sequenced in a study of identical twins. One entry per CDR3 protein results from TCRdb running MiXCR on the 5' RACE reads. The data hold 550,000 to 700,000 distinct CDR3 sequences, with nearly 10% observed a single time. This sample was shared with a second study, whose subject was yellow fever vaccine responses in identical twins.

The sequenced sample consisted of PBMCs. The receptors come from a woman under 30 in good health.

The sample holds many counts of this clonotype. V and J are TRBV28 and TRBJ2-2; D is possibly TRBD1 (6 bases). The CDR3 sequence is 13 residues long. Trimming stripped 4 bases from V and 8 bases from J, with 11 bases between. The germline V gene has CDR1 MDHEN and CDR2 SYDVKM. This CDR3 is CASSSDRWGELFF. Here the CDR3 DNA reads TGTGCCAGCAGTTCCGACAGGTGGGGGGAGCTGTTTTTT.

This clonotype was detected a few times. J is TRBJ2-6 and V is TRBV10-3; no reliable D call. Trimming left V 6 bases short and J 0 bases short, with 9 bases between. In germline, CDR1 is ENHRY, CDR2 SYGVKD. The CDR3 extends over 15 amino acids. CDR3 loop: CAISEASSGANVLTF. Written as DNA, the CDR3 is TGTGCCATCAGCGAGGCGAGCTCTGGGGCCAACGTCCTGACTTTC.

This clonotype was detected a few times. This sequence joins TRBV13 and TRBJ2-1; D is possibly TRBD1 (5 bases). V was clipped by 5 bases and J by 0 bases, with 23 bases between them. The CDR3 spans 19 residues. The germline gives CDR1 PRHDT, CDR2 FYEKMQ (reference sequence). CDR3 coding DNA: TGTGCCAGCAGCGCCCGGACGGACATGTGGCCGAGCTCCTACAATGAGCAGTTCTTC. It yields the protein CASSARTDMWPSSYNEQFF.

This clonotype was seen a few times. The chain links TRBV29-1 to TRBJ2-7, with D perhaps being TRBD1 or TRBD2 (5 bases each). Germline V gives CDR1 SQVTM, CDR2 ANQGSEA. The CDR3 extends over 16 amino acids. V was shortened by 4 bases and J by 0 bases, with 19 bases between the two germline ends. As DNA, the CDR3 is TGCAGCGTTGTAGAGTGGGGGAGCCTATCCTCCTACGAGCAGTACTTC. Translation: CSVVEWGSLSSYEQYF.

The chain joins TRBV11-2 to TRBJ2-3, with 8 bases lining up with TRBD1. The V gene end was trimmed by 7 bases and the J gene end by 2 bases; junction bases not matched to a gene: 5. CDR1 and CDR2 from the germline V gene are SGHAT and FQNNGV. The CDR3 is made up of 14 amino acids. CDR3 sequence (DNA): TGTGCCAGCACCAGACAGGGGTTCACAGATACGCAGTATTTT. It is translated as CASTRQGFTDTQYF.

J is TRBJ1-1 and V is TRBV19, with D unresolved. CDR3 length: 12 residues. V lost 5 bases to trimming and J lost 6 bases, with 10 bases between them. Germline CDR1 and CDR2: LNHDA and SQIVND (reference sequence). Here the CDR3 DNA reads TGTGCCAGTAGTTCGCGGGCGGCTGAAGCTTTCTTT. This sequence encodes CASSSRAAEAFF.

There are a few counts of this clonotype. This sequence joins TRBV2 and TRBJ2-3; 9 bases fit TRBD1. Trimming cost V 6 bases and J 6 bases; bases outside gene matches: 13. Germline V gene lookup returns CDR1 SNHLY and CDR2 FYNNEI. This CDR3 is 16 amino acids long. The CDR3 loop reads CASRGVQGASSDTQYF. The CDR3 DNA reads TGTGCCAGCAGAGGGGTACAGGGGGCTAGCTCCGATACGCAGTATTTT.

This clonotype was recorded many times. The rearrangement links TRBV4-2 to TRBJ2-1; 14 nucleotides agree with TRBD2. The V and J ends lost 0 bases and 8 bases, in that order; junction bases with no gene match: 6. This CDR3 is built from 17 residues. CDR1 and CDR2 (germline): LGHNA, YNFKEQ. The CDR3 loop reads CASSQEGGLAGGYEQFF. As DNA, the CDR3 is TGTGCCAGCAGCCAAGAAGGAGGACTAGCGGGAGGCTATGAGCAGTTCTTC.

V usage is TRBV19 and J usage is TRBJ2-7; D uncertain. The V gene's germline CDR1 is LNHDA and CDR2 SQIVND (reference sequence). The CDR3 has 16 residues. V was shortened by 1 base and J by 3 bases, with 16 bases between the two germline ends. This chain's CDR3 is CASSIGWTTQDYEQYF. The CDR3 DNA is TGTGCCAGTAGTATAGGCTGGACCACCCAGGACTACGAGCAGTACTTC.

This clonotype was detected ten times or more. The gene calls are TRBV28 and TRBJ2-1, with 8 bases fitting TRBD2. CDR3 length: 14 amino acids. The trim removed 7 bases at V and 9 bases at J, leaving 11 bases unmatched. The germline gives CDR1 MDHEN, CDR2 SYDVKM. In DNA form, the CDR3 reads TGTGCCAGCATGGGTTTGACTAGCGAAGGTGAGCAGTTCTTC. As protein: CASMGLTSEGEQFF.

The chain joins TRBV3-1 to TRBJ2-5; 7 bases fit TRBD2. J gave up 5 bases and V 4 bases, and 4 bases lay outside the gene matches. Per germline, CDR1 LGHDT and CDR2 YNNKEL (reference sequence). This CDR3 is 13 amino acids long. CDR3 coding DNA: TGTGCCAGCAGCCGTTTGCGGGAGGAGACCCAGTACTTC. Translation: CASSRLREETQYF.

This clonotype was seen ten or more times. This chain connects TRBV4-3 to TRBJ2-1; D not resolved. Trimming left V 0 bases short and J 0 bases short, with 6 bases between. Germline CDR1 is LGHNA and CDR2 is YSLEER. This CDR3 has 15 residues. CDR3 residues: CASSQESGSYNEQFF. DNA for the CDR3: TGCGCCAGCAGCCAAGAATCCGGCTCCTACAATGAGCAGTTCTTC.

This clonotype has a handful of counts. V gene TRBV5-1 combines with J gene TRBJ2-1; TRBD1 agrees at 10 bases. The V gene end was trimmed by 4 bases and the J gene end by 2 bases; junction bases not matched to a gene: 3. The CDR3 contains 15 residues. The germline gives CDR1 SGHRS, CDR2 YFSETQ. The CDR3 coding sequence is TGCGCCAGCAGCGGAGGGACAGGGGCCTACAATGAGCAGTTCTTC. It translates to CASSGGTGAYNEQFF.

This clonotype was found many times. V usage is TRBV5-5 and J usage is TRBJ1-1; possibly TRBD1 for D (5 bases). Trimming took off 3 bases at V and 5 bases at J, with 14 bases between the two ends. Germline V gives CDR1 SGHKS, CDR2 YYEKEE (reference sequence). The CDR3 runs 14 residues. CDR3 sequence (DNA): TGTGCCAGCAGCTGGACCTCGGGGGGGACTGAAGCTTTCTTT. Encoded protein: CASSWTSGGTEAFF.

The chain carries TRBV7-2 and TRBJ2-7, with TRBD2 identical over 13 bases. Germline trimming cut 0 bases from V and 3 bases from J; bases unmatched to any gene: 5. The CDR3 has 17 residues. CDR1 and CDR2 from the germline V gene are SGHTA and FQGNSA. CDR3 nucleotides: TGTGCCAGCAGCTTAGCTACTAGCGGGAGGGCCCTCTACGAGCAGTACTTC. Translating gives CASSLATSGRALYEQYF.

This clonotype came up once. The rearrangement joins TRBV12-3 or TRBV12-4 to TRBJ2-1; 11 bases line up with TRBD2. This CDR3 region has 19 residues. The ends lost 0 bases at V and 3 bases at J; junction bases unmatched: 10. The CDR3 loop is CASSLAHRGLAVIYNEQFF. The CDR3 DNA is TGTGCCAGCAGTTTAGCCCACAGGGGACTAGCGGTAATCTACAATGAGCAGTTCTTC.

This clonotype was seen many times. The chain recombines TRBV12-3 or TRBV12-4 with TRBJ1-4; unclear D gene. The V gene lost 5 bases and the J gene lost 8 bases, with 6 bases spanning the gap. The length of the CDR3 is 11 residues. CDR3 nucleotides: TGTGCCAGCAGTCTCTACGAAAAACTGTTTTTT. This encodes CASSLYEKLFF.

The sample holds a few counts of this clonotype. V gene TRBV5-1 combines with J gene TRBJ2-2; no clear D. V lost 5 bases and J lost 1, with 12 bases in between. The CDR3 has 15 amino acids. The germline CDR1 and CDR2 sequences are SGHRS and YFSETQ. The CDR3 is CASSWIDQNTGELFF. CDR3 nucleotide sequence: TGCGCCAGCAGTTGGATAGACCAGAACACCGGGGAGCTGTTTTTT.

This sequence joins TRBV6-2 or TRBV6-3 and TRBJ2-2; 11 bases map to TRBD2. Germline CDR1 is MNHEY and CDR2 is SVGEGT. The CDR3 spans 16 residues. V trimming: 10 bases; J trimming: 6 bases; junction bases outside the gene matches: 13. The CDR3 is CATRRLAGRIAGELFF. CDR3 in DNA: TGTGCCACCAGAAGACTAGCGGGAAGAATCGCCGGGGAGCTGTTTTTT.

This clonotype has a handful of counts. V gene TRBV30 combines with J gene TRBJ1-2, with D hard to call. The CDR3 is 11 amino acids. Trimming pared 1 base from V and 5 bases from J, leaving 5 bases between. Germline-derived CDR1 and CDR2 are GTSNPN and SVGIG (reference sequence). The CDR3 DNA is TGTGCCTGGAGTGCCATTTATGGCTACACCTTC. This codes for CAWSAIYGYTF. Full variable domain (outside the CDR3, taken from reference TRBV30 and TRBJ1-2): SQTIHQWPATLVQPVGSPLSLECTVEGTSNPNLYWYRQAAGRGLQLLFYSVGIGQISSEVPQNLSASRPQDRQFILSSKKLLLSDSGFYLCAWSAIYGYTFGSGTRLTVV.

V gene TRBV28 combines with J gene TRBJ2-7, with TRBD1 as a possible D gene (5 bases). Germline V lookup: CDR1 MDHEN, CDR2 SYDVKM. CDR3 length: 15 amino acids. The V and J ends lost 5 bases and 4 bases respectively, with 18 bases between them. The CDR3 sequence: CASSTSGFSLYEQYF. CDR3 bases: TGTGCCAGCAGTACCTCAGGGTTCTCCCTTTACGAGCAGTACTTC.

This clonotype has a handful of counts. The DNA for the CDR3 is TGCGCCAGCAGCTTGGTAAGCGGGGCTTCAGATACGCAGTATTTT. The encoded protein is CASSLVSGASDTQYF. This chain joins TRBV5-1 and TRBJ2-3; 7 bases are a match to TRBD2. The germline gives CDR1 SGHRS, CDR2 YFSETQ. Trimming cost V 0 bases and J 4 bases; bases outside gene matches: 5. This CDR3 spans 15 amino acids.

J is TRBJ1-2 and V is TRBV7-9; D not resolved. Germline lookup yields CDR1 SEHNR and CDR2 FQNEAQ (reference sequence). Trimming took 3 bases from V and 4 from J, leaving 6 bases between them. The CDR3 runs 12 residues. CDR3 DNA: TGTGCCAGCAGCTTTCCCCCCTATGGCTACACCTTC. Its translation is CASSFPPYGYTF. Full variable domain (outside the CDR3, taken from reference TRBV7-9 and TRBJ1-2): DTGVSQNPRHKITKRGQNVTFRCDPISEHNRLYWYRQTLGQGPEFLTYFQNEAQLEKSRLLSDRFSAERPKGSFSTLEIQRTEQGDSAMYLCASSFPPYGYTFGSGTRLTVV.

This clonotype was counted at least ten times. The V and J genes are TRBV9 and TRBJ2-7; no definite D call. This CDR3 is built from 14 residues. V lost 0 bases to trimming and J lost 5 bases, with 12 bases between them. In germline, CDR1 is SGDLS, CDR2 YYNGEE. In DNA form, the CDR3 reads TGTGCCAGCAGCGTAGCTGGGGTAGGTAACGAGCAGTACTTC. Encoded protein: CASSVAGVGNEQYF. Supplemented by reference TRBV9 and TRBJ2-7, the full variable domain reads DSGVTQTPKHLITATGQRVTLRCSPRSGDLSVYWYQQSLDQGLQFLIQYYNGEERAKGNILERFSAQQFPDLHSELNLSSLELGDSALYFCASSVAGVGNEQYFGPGTRLTVT.

This clonotype was seen repeatedly, ten times or more. This chain links TRBV3-1 with TRBJ1-2; 7 bases align to TRBD1. The CDR3 extends over 15 amino acids. Germline loops: CDR1 LGHDT, CDR2 YNNKEL (reference sequence). The trim removed 1 base at V and 4 bases at J, leaving 6 bases unmatched. CDR3 nucleotide sequence: TGTGCCAGCAGCCAAGGGACAGGTACCCCCTATGGCTACACCTTC. Its translation: CASSQGTGTPYGYTF.

This clonotype was observed many times. V is TRBV28 and J is TRBJ2-3; maybe TRBD2 (6 bases). The CDR3 extends over 14 amino acids. V was shortened by 7 bases and J by 1 base, with 12 bases between the two germline ends. CDR1 is MDHEN and CDR2 is SYDVKM in the germline V gene. The CDR3 is CASKEGGGTDTQYF. CDR3 DNA: TGTGCCAGCAAAGAAGGAGGGGGCACAGATACGCAGTATTTT.